The 21 T cell receptor beta chains presented below share a single source sample, sequenced in a study of blood T cell repertoires in COVID-19 (dated by TCRdb to the early 2020s). Library method: the immunoSEQ multiplex PCR assay. Entries here come from immuneACCESS through TCRdb and include only in-frame sequences with V and J called. Some clones fail to appear in such tables; in the studies checked, an unresolved V gene covers under half of the shortfall, and the cause of the remainder is unknown. The sample table shows about 170,000 clones, and about nine tenths are seen once. The top ten constitute under 3.5% of the sample. The sequenced material came from peripheral blood. These receptors were taken from a man in his 70s with acute or convalescent COVID-19.

The chain is built from TRBV5-1 and TRBJ2-3, with 9 nucleotides matching TRBD2. CDR1 is SGHRS, CDR2 YFSETQ, per germline. The junction had 9 bases not matched to a gene; V was cut back by 1 base and J by 0 bases. CDR3 length equals 18 residues. In DNA, the CDR3 is TGCGCCAGCAGCTTGACGGGGCGGGAGGGCCCCAGCACAGATACGCAGTATTTT. As protein: CASSLTGREGPSTDTQYF.

The J gene is TRBJ2-1, the V gene TRBV4-1, with 11 bases lining up with TRBD2. The germline CDR1 and CDR2 sequences are MGHRA and YSYEKL. The CDR3 spans 13 residues. Trimming cost V 1 base and J 16 bases; bases outside gene matches: 6. CDR3 loop: CASSQVSSGRPFF. The CDR3 region has the DNA TGCGCCAGCAGCCAAGTTTCTAGCGGGAGGCCCTTCTTC.

This clone has just a few counts. The gene calls are TRBV9 and TRBJ2-7, with TRBD1 matching over 9 bases. The junction had 6 bases not matched to a gene; V was cut back by 4 bases and J by 1 base. The CDR3 is 15 residues long. The V gene's germline CDR1 is SGDLS and CDR2 YYNGEE. CDR3 residues: CASSRTGGSSYEQYF. DNA of the CDR3: TGTGCCAGCAGCAGAACAGGGGGCTCTTCCTACGAGCAGTACTTC. Full variable domain (rest looked up from reference TRBV9 and TRBJ2-7): DSGVTQTPKHLITATGQRVTLRCSPRSGDLSVYWYQQSLDQGLQFLIQYYNGEERAKGNILERFSAQQFPDLHSELNLSSLELGDSALYFCASSRTGGSSYEQYFGPGTRLTVT.

V usage is TRBV9 and J usage is TRBJ2-1; 9 bases map to TRBD1. The CDR3 has 16 residues. From germline, CDR1 is SGDLS and CDR2 YYNGEE. The V gene end was trimmed by 4 bases and the J gene end by 4 bases; junction bases not matched to a gene: 9. CDR3 sequence: CASSPTGTGWYNEQFF. The CDR3 nucleotides read TGTGCCAGCAGCCCGACCGGGACAGGGTGGTACAATGAGCAGTTCTTC.

This clone was detected only a few times. The chain has TRBV7-3 and TRBJ1-1, with D uncertain. CDR1 is SGHTA and CDR2 is FQGTGA in the germline V gene. This CDR3 is 17 amino acids long. V lost 2 bases and J lost 1, with 17 bases in between. CDR3 region: CASSLLSLTDQNTEAFF. The DNA for the CDR3 is TGTGCCAGCAGCTTATTGTCCTTAACAGACCAGAACACTGAAGCTTTCTTT.

The rearrangement joins TRBV29-1 to TRBJ2-1; 12 nucleotides align to TRBD2. The CDR3 contains 15 residues. Germline trimming cut 5 bases from V and 8 bases from J; bases unmatched to any gene: 10. CDR1 SQVTM and CDR2 ANQGSEA come from the germline V gene. The CDR3 region is CSVILAGGIRDEQFF. In nucleotides, the CDR3 is TGCAGCGTTATTCTAGCGGGAGGGATTAGGGATGAGCAGTTCTTC.

The chain employs TRBV18 and TRBJ1-1; a weak D match, TRBD1 (6 bases). Trimming cost V 1 base and J 4 bases, with 22 bases left between them. This CDR3 has 18 residues. Per germline, CDR1 KGHSH and CDR2 LQKENI. CDR3 coding DNA: TGTGCCAGCTCACCACAGACCCTGGGGGCAACGGGGATCACTGAAGCTTTCTTT. Translation gives CASSPQTLGATGITEAFF. Based on the CDR3 plus reference TRBV18 and TRBJ1-1, the full variable domain is NAGVMQNPRHLVRRRGQEARLRCSPMKGHSHVYWYRQLPEEGLKFMVYLQKENIIDESGMPKERFSAEFPKEGPSILRIQQVVRGDSAAYFCASSPQTLGATGITEAFFGQGTRLTVV.

The V call is TRBV5-1, the J call TRBJ2-3; TRBD2 aligns across 8 bases. Unmatched junction bases numbered 4, after V lost 3 bases and J lost 1 base. CDR1 and CDR2 from the germline V gene are SGHRS and YFSETQ. The CDR3 totals 15 residues. The CDR3 DNA reads as TGCGCCAGCAGCTGGAGCGGGGGTGGCACAGATACGCAGTATTTT. Amino acid sequence: CASSWSGGGTDTQYF.

The chain is built from TRBV11-2 and TRBJ1-1, with 9 bases matching TRBD1. V lost 5 bases, J lost 6 bases, and 7 bases stayed unmatched. Looked up from germline, CDR1 is SGHAT and CDR2 is FQNNGV. The CDR3 covers 14 residues. CDR3 protein: CASSTSRDRAEAFF. CDR3 DNA sequence: TGTGCCAGCAGCACGTCCCGGGACAGGGCTGAAGCTTTCTTT.

This chain joins TRBV5-1 and TRBJ2-2; tentatively, D is TRBD2 (6 bases). The germline V gene encodes CDR1 SGHRS and CDR2 YFSETQ. The CDR3 sequence is 16 residues long. V was cut by 3 bases and J by 3 bases, with 15 bases left in between. CDR3 nucleotide sequence: TGCGCCAGCAGCTCCGGGACTCCGGAAGACACCGGGGAGCTGTTTTTT. Encoded protein: CASSSGTPEDTGELFF.

The V call is TRBV4-3, the J call TRBJ1-6; tentatively, D is TRBD1 (5 bases). Germline CDR1 and CDR2: LGHNA and YSLEER. The CDR3 is made up of 20 amino acids. Trimming took 0 bases from V and 0 from J, leaving 18 bases between them. DNA for the CDR3: TGCGCCAGCAGCCAAGATCCGGGACGGGGGGTAAGCTCCTATAATTCACCCCTCCACTTT. Translation gives CASSQDPGRGVSSYNSPLHF.

The rearrangement uses TRBV5-4 and TRBJ1-2, with D unresolved. The CDR3 has 13 amino acids. V was trimmed by 3 bases and J by 0 bases, leaving 6 bases between them. In germline, CDR1 is SGHNT, CDR2 YYREEE (reference sequence). The CDR3 sequence is CASSSTANYGYTF. Here the CDR3 DNA reads TGTGCCAGCAGCTCTACAGCTAACTATGGCTACACCTTC.

The V call is TRBV19, the J call TRBJ1-2; 7 nucleotides match TRBD1. CDR1 and CDR2 (germline): LNHDA, SQIVND (reference sequence). The V gene end was trimmed by 5 bases and the J gene end by 6 bases; junction bases not matched to a gene: 3. This CDR3 comprises 12 residues. The CDR3, as DNA: TGTGCCAGTAGTGAACAGGGGAATGGCTACACCTTC. Protein: CASSEQGNGYTF.

V gene TRBV28 combines with J gene TRBJ2-5; TRBD1 matches at 7 bases. In germline, CDR1 is MDHEN, CDR2 SYDVKM. V shed 3 bases and J 5 bases; nucleotides not matched to a gene: 3. The CDR3 consists of 13 residues. CDR3 sequence: CASSLTGPETQYF. In nucleotides, the CDR3 is TGTGCCAGCAGTTTGACAGGGCCGGAGACCCAGTACTTC.

V and J are TRBV28 and TRBJ1-2; D gene uncertain. V was cut by 5 bases and J by 4 bases, with 8 bases left in between. CDR1 and CDR2 from the germline V gene are MDHEN and SYDVKM. This CDR3 comprises 12 residues. This CDR3 reads CASSIQIYGYTF. The DNA for the CDR3 is TGTGCCAGCAGTATCCAAATCTATGGCTACACCTTC.

This clone was observed once. The J gene is TRBJ2-2, the V gene TRBV6-5; no reliable D call. Per the germline V gene, CDR1 is MNHEY and CDR2 is SVGAGI. The V and J ends lost 1 base and 8 bases respectively, with 5 bases between them. This CDR3 comprises 12 residues. CDR3 nucleotides: TGTGCCAGCAGTTACTTGGCAGGGGAGCTGTTTTTT. Translated, it gives CASSYLAGELFF.

The genes are TRBV28 and TRBJ2-7; 7 nucleotides align to TRBD2. The germline V gene has CDR1 MDHEN and CDR2 SYDVKM. The V and J ends lost 7 bases and 4 bases, in that order; junction bases with no gene match: 10. The CDR3 is 14 amino acids. CDR3 sequence: CASTMEGGGYEQYF. CDR3 nucleotides: TGTGCCAGCACCATGGAAGGCGGGGGATACGAGCAGTACTTC.

The genes are TRBV18 and TRBJ1-5; tentatively, D is TRBD1 (5 bases). The V gene's germline CDR1 is KGHSH and CDR2 LQKENI. V was cut by 5 bases and J by 4 bases, with 9 bases left in between. The CDR3 loop spans 13 amino acids. CDR3 coding DNA: TGTGCCAGCTCAGAATCAGGGAATCAGCCCCAGCATTTT. Its translation: CASSESGNQPQHF. The variable domain in full, completed from reference TRBV18 and TRBJ1-5, reads NAGVMQNPRHLVRRRGQEARLRCSPMKGHSHVYWYRQLPEEGLKFMVYLQKENIIDESGMPKERFSAEFPKEGPSILRIQQVVRGDSAAYFCASSESGNQPQHFGDGTRLSIL.

The chain joins TRBV27 to TRBJ2-1; 7 bases align to TRBD1. The CDR3 runs to 12 residues. In germline, CDR1 is MNHEY, CDR2 SMNVEV (reference sequence). The ends lost 10 bases at V and 5 bases at J; junction bases unmatched: 5. This CDR3 reads CAISRGHNEQFF. CDR3 DNA: TGTGCCATCTCGAGGGGGCACAATGAGCAGTTCTTC.

The J gene is TRBJ2-7, the V gene TRBV19; 9 bases align to TRBD2. J gave up 7 bases and V 5 bases, and 6 bases lay outside the gene matches. The CDR3 sequence is 13 residues long. CDR1 LNHDA and CDR2 SQIVND come from the germline V gene (reference sequence). CDR3 residues: CASSQREVLEQYF. In nucleotides, the CDR3 is TGTGCCAGTAGTCAGCGGGAGGTCCTTGAGCAGTACTTC.

The rearrangement uses TRBV30 and TRBJ2-6, with TRBD2 identical over 7 bases. Germline V gives CDR1 GTSNPN, CDR2 SVGIG (reference sequence). The length of the CDR3 is 15 residues. V gave up 0 bases and J gave up 2 bases; unmatched junction bases: 1. The CDR3: CAWSVRGAGANVLTF. The CDR3 bases are TGTGCCTGGAGTGTACGGGGGGCTGGGGCCAACGTCCTGACTTTC.